This TCR beta chain was identified during a study of circulating CD8 cells and anti-PD-1 response in melanoma (dated by TCRdb to about 2020). Background for the entire study: Nivolumab was given to patients intravenously at 3 mg/kg every 2 weeks. Of the roughly 13 patients in the melanoma cohort, anti-PD-1 was received as first-line therapy by seven patients, and prior targeted therapy or immunotherapy had been received by six patients. Patients with complete or partial responses were counted as responders, while patients with stable or progressive disease (RECIST v1.1) were counted as non-responders. In on-treatment samples, a biotinylated anti-human IgG4 antibody was used to detect PD-1. The TCR repertoire analysis covered roughly 11 melanoma patients: 7 non-responders and 4 responders. What the study reported, not specific to this receptor: The published TCR repertoire comparisons used only baseline and M1 samples from a small cohort with few responders. Repertoires were largely private between subsets, with under 8% of TRB clonotypes shared at M1; sharing was highest between DPOS and TIGIT. Diversity was greatest in the DNEG repertoire, PD-1 and DPOS had similar and higher clonality, and TIGIT repertoires had the lowest diversity. Since no tumor material could be accessed, the researchers instead assessed tumor reactivity using peptide assays on expanded sorted subsets. The cohort included both treatment-naive and previously treated patients, and the authors noted that this mix could influence results. Experiments were generally performed without replicates because of limited material.

Data came from a NextSeq 500. The QIAseq Immune Repertoire RNA Library Kit, Human TCR Panel, was used to prepare TCR libraries from 15 ng of total RNA. Sequencing of the TCR libraries was done on an Illumina NextSeq with a Mid Output V2 kit and asymmetric 261x41 paired-end reads. Each TCR library was diluted to about 3.8 nM, pooled, denatured and loaded at roughly 1 pM. The authors' pipeline ran thus. TCR FASTQ files were processed in the QIAGEN GeneGlobe Data Analysis Center, and downstream analysis was performed in R 3.5.2. Clonality was calculated as one minus Shannon entropy normalized by the log of the number of unique productive sequences. Fisher exact tests at 5% FDR, run separately within each subset, picked out TRA or TRB clonotypes whose abundance differed between baseline and M1. Clonotypes with differential abundance were classified as emerging, expanding, contracting or non-expanding/contracting. Repertoire overlap between patients was measured with Morisita's overlap index. The public reads were run again by TCRdb, first through fastp at Q25 and then through MiXCR, and only productive beta chains were kept. Each CDR3 protein appears once, grouped with its most common genes and DNA. For this entry, the V and J calls and clone size follow TCRdb and not the study's own pipeline. This sample gives over a thousand distinct CDR3 sequences in total; 5.5% to 7% of them show up just once. Roughly a tenth of the sample is in the top ten clones.

In its sample, this clonotype comes out as medium-sized (0.01 to 0.1%). No antigen is known for it. No quality values exist for individual bases; no much larger clone is one base distant. V lost 7 bases and J lost 1 base; the stretch between them is 11 bases long. Including the terminal cysteine and phenylalanine, the CDR3 comprises 14 residues. Only the CDR3 DNA stays, 42 bases, in frame from base 1. Four subsets defined by PD-1 and/or TIGIT were sorted from live CD3+CD8+TCRalphabeta+ cells on a BD FACSAria II cell sorter. Circulating CD8 T cells were sorted into four subsets by PD-1 and TIGIT expression to characterize their relevance to anti-PD-1 therapy response. For each sorted CD8 T-cell subset, both the TCR alpha and TCR beta chains were sequenced. Peripheral blood was collected at three points: before the first anti-PD-1 injection, after two injections and after four injections. PBMCs were immediately isolated by Ficoll gradient centrifugation. Until use, PBMCs were stored frozen in liquid nitrogen in RPMI containing around 21% FCS and 10% DMSO. After thawing, PBMCs were stained with a viability dye and with antibodies against CD3, CD8alpha, TCRalphabeta, PD-1 and TIGIT. Total RNA was extracted with the RNeasy Kit, and a RIN above 7 was reached by every sample.

This material consisted of CD8+ T cells from PBMCs, taken at baseline or after one month of anti-PD-1 therapy (not recorded which). The chain is made from TRBV12-3 or TRBV12-4 and TRBJ2-1; tentative D gene TRBD2, with 6 bases matching. The sequence was obtained from a human donor with melanoma. This receptor has the CDR3 CASTGGHSYNEQFF. In nucleotides, the sequence is TGTGCCAGCACCGGAGGGCATTCCTACAATGAGCAGTTCTTC.